This T cell receptor (beta chain) originates from a study of blood T cell repertoires in COVID-19. On the study more broadly: T cells, B-cell-depleted T cells, or PBMCs supplied cDNA or gDNA.

The V and J ends lost 4 bases and 4 bases respectively, with 12 bases between them. CDR1 and CDR2 (germline): LGHDT, YNNKEL (reference sequence). The CDR3 loop spans 14 amino acids. Sequenced by immunoSEQ multiplex PCR; TCRdb stores in-frame clones only, minus some. This table holds about 26,000 clones, more than 65% found once. Sequenced input: peripheral blood. This TCR was recovered from a man in his fifties or sixties with active or convalescent COVID-19. The rearrangement joins TRBV3-1 (or the pseudogene TRBV3-2) to TRBJ2-3; D may be TRBD2 (6 bases). The CDR3 coding sequence is TGTGCCAGCAGCCCTAGACTAGGGGCAGATACGCAGTATTTT. The encoded protein is CASSPRLGADTQYF.